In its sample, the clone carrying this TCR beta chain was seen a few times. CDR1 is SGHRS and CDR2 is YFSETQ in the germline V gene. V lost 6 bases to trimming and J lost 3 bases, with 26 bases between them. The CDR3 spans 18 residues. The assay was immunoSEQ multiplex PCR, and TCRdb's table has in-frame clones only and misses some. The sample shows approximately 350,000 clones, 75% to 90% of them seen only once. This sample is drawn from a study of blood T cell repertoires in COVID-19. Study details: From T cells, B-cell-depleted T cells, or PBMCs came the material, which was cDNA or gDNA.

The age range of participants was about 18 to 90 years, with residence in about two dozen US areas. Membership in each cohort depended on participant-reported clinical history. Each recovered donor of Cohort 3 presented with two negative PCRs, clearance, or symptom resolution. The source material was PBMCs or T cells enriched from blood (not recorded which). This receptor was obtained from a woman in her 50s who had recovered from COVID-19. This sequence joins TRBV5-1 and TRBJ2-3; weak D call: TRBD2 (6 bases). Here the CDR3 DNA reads TGCGCCAGCAAGGTCCTAGCGACTCCCAACATCCGGACAGATACGCAGTATTTT. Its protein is CASKVLATPNIRTDTQYF.